Sequencing of this TCR beta chain was carried out in a study of identical twins. This CDR3 region has 16 residues. The V gene end was trimmed by 1 base and the J gene end by 5 bases; junction bases not matched to a gene: 10. Germline-derived CDR1 and CDR2 are MNHEY and SMNVEV (reference sequence). Regarding the study as a whole: Abundant cord blood beta clonotypes carried fewer insertions; memory repertoires showed none.

Concerning this clonotype: Its antigen remains unidentified.

Each CDR3 protein is one row after TCRdb ran MiXCR on the 5' RACE reads. The repertoire holds hundreds of thousands of distinct CDR3 sequences, with 21% as singletons. These data were also reused for a study on T cells expressing NK-cell markers. That paper notes: With respect to HCMV, most of the eight sequenced donors were seropositive, and one was seronegative. Similarly, these clonotypes led the CD3+CD56-NKG2C+ fraction as well in several donors.

The sample was PBMCs. The chain combines TRBV27 with TRBJ2-5; 7 positions match TRBD1. The sequence was obtained from a woman between 18 and 29 years old in good health. Here the CDR3 DNA reads TGTGCCAGCAGTTTATTAGGACAGGCCGGTGGGGAGACCCAGTACTTC. It codes for CASSLLGQAGGETQYF.